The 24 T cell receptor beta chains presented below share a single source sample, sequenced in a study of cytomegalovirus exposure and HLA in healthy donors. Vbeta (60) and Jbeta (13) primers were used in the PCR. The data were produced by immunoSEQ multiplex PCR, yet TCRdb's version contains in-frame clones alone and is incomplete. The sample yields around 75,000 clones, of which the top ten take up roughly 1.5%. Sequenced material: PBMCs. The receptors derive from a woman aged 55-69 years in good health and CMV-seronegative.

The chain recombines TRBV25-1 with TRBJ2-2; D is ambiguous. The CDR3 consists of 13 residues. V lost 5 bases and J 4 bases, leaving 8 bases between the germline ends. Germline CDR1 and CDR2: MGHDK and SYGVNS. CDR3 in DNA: TGTGCCAGCAGTCGTCCGTCCACCGGGGAGCTGTTTTTT. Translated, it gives CASSRPSTGELFF.

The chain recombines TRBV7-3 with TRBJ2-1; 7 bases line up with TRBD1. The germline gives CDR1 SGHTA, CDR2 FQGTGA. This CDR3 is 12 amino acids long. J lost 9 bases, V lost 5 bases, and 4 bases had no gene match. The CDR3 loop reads CASSLRTGEQFF. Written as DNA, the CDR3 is TGTGCCAGCAGCCTCCGGACAGGTGAGCAGTTCTTC.

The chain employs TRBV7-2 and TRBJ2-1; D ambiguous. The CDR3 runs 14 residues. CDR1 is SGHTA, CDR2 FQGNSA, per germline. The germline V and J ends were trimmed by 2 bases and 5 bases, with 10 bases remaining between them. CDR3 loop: CASSLLAVNNEQFF. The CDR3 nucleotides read TGTGCCAGCAGCTTATTAGCAGTAAACAATGAGCAGTTCTTC.

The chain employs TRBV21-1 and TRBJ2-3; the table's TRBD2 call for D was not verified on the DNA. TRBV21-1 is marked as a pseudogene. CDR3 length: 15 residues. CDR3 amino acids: CASSTGLAGTDTQYF. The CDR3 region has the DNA TGTGCCAGCAGCACTGGCCTAGCGGGCACAGATACGCAGTATTTT.

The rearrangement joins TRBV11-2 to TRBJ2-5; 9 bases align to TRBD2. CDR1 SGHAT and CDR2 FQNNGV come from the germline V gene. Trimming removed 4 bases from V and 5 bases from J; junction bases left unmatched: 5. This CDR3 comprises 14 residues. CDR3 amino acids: CASSSTSGRETQYF. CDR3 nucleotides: TGTGCCAGCAGCTCCACCAGCGGGAGGGAGACCCAGTACTTC.

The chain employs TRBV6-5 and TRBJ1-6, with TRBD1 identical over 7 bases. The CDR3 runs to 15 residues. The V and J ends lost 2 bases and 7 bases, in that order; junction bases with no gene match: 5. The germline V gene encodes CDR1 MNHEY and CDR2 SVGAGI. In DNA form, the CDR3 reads TGTGCCAGCAGTTACCAACAGGGGATAAATTCACCCCTCCACTTT. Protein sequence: CASSYQQGINSPLHF.

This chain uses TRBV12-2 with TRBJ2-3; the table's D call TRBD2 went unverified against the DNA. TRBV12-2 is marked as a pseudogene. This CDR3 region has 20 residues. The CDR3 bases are TGTGCAAGTCGCTTCCCGGAGCGTCTTAAAGGACTAGCGGACACAGATACGCAGTATTTT. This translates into CASRFPERLKGLADTDTQYF.

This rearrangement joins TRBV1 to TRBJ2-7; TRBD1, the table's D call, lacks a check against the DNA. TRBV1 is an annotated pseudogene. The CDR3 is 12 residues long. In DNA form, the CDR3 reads TGCACCAGCAGCCAAGACAGGTACGAGCAGTACTTC. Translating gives CTSSQDRYEQYF.

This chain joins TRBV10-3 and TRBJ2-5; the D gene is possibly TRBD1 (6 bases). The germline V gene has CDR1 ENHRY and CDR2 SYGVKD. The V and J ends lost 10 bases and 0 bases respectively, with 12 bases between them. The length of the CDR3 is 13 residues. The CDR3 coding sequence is TGTGCCACCCAGGGGCAGGACCAAGAGACCCAGTACTTC. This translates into CATQGQDQETQYF.

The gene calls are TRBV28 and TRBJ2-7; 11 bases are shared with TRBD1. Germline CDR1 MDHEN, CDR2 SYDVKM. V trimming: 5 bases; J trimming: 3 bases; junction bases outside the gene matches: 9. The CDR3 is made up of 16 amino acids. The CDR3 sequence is CASSTIGQGAGYEQYF. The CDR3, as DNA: TGTGCCAGCAGTACGATTGGACAGGGGGCGGGCTACGAGCAGTACTTC. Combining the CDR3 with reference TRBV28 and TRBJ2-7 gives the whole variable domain DVKVTQSSRYLVKRTGEKVFLECVQDMDHENMFWYRQDPGLGLRLIYFSYDVKMKEKGDIPEGYSVSREKKERFSLILESASTNQTSMYLCASSTIGQGAGYEQYFGPGTRLTVT.

The CDR3 spells CASSLGAENQPQHF. Written as DNA, the CDR3 is TGCGCCAGCAGCTTGGGGGCAGAGAATCAGCCCCAGCATTTT. The chain couples TRBV5-1 to TRBJ1-5; no clear D. Germline CDR1 reads SGHRS; CDR2 reads YFSETQ. V lost 0 bases, J lost 4 bases, and 8 bases lay in between. The CDR3 covers 14 residues.

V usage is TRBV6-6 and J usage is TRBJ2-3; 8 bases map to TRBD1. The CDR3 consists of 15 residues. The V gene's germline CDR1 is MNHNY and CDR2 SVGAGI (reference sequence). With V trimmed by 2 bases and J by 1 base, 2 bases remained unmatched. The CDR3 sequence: CASSYGGQGTDTQYF. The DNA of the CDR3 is TGTGCCAGCAGTTACGGGGGACAGGGCACAGATACGCAGTATTTT.

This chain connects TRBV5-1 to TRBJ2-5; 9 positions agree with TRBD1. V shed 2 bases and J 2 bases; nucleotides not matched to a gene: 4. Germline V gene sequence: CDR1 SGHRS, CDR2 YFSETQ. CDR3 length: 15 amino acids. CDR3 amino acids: CASSLQGAGQETQYF. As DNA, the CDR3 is TGCGCCAGCAGCTTACAGGGGGCTGGTCAAGAGACCCAGTACTTC.

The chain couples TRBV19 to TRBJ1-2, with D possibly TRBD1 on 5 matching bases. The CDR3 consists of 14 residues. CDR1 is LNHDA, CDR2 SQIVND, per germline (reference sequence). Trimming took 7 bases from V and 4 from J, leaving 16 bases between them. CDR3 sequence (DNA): TGTGCCAGTACCCTAGACAGAATCCCCTATGGCTACACCTTC. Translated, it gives CASTLDRIPYGYTF.

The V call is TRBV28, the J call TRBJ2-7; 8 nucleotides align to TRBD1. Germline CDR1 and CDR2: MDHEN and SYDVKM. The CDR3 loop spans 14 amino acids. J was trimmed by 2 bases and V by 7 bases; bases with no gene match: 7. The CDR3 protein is CASTIQTGAYEQYF. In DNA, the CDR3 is TGTGCCAGCACTATCCAGACAGGGGCCTACGAGCAGTACTTC.

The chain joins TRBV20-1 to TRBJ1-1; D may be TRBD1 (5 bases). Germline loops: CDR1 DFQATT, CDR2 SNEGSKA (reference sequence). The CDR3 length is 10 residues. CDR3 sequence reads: CRAQGTEAFF. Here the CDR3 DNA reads TGCAGGGCCCAGGGCACTGAAGCTTTCTTT.

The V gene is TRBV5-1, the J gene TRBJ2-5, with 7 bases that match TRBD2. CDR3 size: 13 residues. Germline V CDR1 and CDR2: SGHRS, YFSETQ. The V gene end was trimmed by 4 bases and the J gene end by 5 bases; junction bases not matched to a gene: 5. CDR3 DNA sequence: TGCGCCAGCAGCGATCAGGGAGGGGAGACCCAGTACTTC. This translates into CASSDQGGETQYF.

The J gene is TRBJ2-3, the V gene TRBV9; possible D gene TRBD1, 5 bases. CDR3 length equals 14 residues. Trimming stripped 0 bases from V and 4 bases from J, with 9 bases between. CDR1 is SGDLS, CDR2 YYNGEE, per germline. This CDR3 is CASSVEGEPDTQYF. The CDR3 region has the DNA TGTGCCAGCAGCGTAGAAGGGGAACCAGATACGCAGTATTTT.

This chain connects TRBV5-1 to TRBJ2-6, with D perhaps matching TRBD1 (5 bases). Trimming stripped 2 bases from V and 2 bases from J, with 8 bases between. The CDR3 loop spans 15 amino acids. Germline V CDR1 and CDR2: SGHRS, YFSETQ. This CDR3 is CASSLDRAGANVLTF. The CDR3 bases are TGCGCCAGCAGCTTAGACAGAGCTGGGGCCAACGTCCTGACTTTC. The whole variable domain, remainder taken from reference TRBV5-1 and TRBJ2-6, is KAGVTQTPRYLIKTRGQQVTLSCSPISGHRSVSWYQQTPGQGLQFLFEYFSETQRNKGNFPGRFSGRQFSNSRSEMNVSTLELGDSALYLCASSLDRAGANVLTFGAGSRLTVL.

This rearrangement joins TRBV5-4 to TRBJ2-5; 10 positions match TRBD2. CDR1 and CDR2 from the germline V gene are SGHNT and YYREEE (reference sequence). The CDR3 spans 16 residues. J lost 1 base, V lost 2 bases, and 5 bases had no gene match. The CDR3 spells CASSFGVAGGQETQYF. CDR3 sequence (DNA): TGTGCCAGCAGCTTTGGGGTAGCGGGGGGCCAAGAGACCCAGTACTTC. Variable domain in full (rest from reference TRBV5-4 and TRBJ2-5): ETGVTQSPTHLIKTRGQQVTLRCSSQSGHNTVSWYQQALGQGPQFIFQYYREEENGRGNFPPRFSGLQFPNYSSELNVNALELDDSALYLCASSFGVAGGQETQYFGPGTRLLVL.

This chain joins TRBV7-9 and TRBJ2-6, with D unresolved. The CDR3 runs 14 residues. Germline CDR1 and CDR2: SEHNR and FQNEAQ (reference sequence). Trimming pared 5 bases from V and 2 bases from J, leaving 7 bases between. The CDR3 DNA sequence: TGTGCCAGCAGCCGACACACTGGGGCCAACGTCCTGACTTTC. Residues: CASSRHTGANVLTF.

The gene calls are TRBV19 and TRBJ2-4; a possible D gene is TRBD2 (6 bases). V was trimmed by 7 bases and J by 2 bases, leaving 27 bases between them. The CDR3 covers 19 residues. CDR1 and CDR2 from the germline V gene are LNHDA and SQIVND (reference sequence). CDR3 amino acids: CASTREKVSGQGTKNIQYF. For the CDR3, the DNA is TGTGCCAGTACACGAGAAAAAGTTAGCGGTCAGGGTACCAAAAACATTCAGTACTTC.

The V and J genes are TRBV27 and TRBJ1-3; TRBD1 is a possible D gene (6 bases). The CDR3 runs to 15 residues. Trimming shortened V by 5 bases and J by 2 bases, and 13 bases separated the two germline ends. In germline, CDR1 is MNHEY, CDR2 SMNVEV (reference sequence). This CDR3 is CASSRNRETGNTIYF. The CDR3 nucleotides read TGTGCCAGCAGTAGAAACAGGGAGACTGGAAACACCATATATTTT.

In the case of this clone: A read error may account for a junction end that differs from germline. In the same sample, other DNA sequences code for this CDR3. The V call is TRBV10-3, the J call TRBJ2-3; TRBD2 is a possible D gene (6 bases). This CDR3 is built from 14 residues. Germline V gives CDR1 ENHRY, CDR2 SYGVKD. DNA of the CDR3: TGTGCCATCAGTGAGGAGCGGGTAGGTGGTACGCAGTACTTT. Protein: CAISEERVGGTQYF.